This entry lists 27 T cell receptor beta chains sequenced from one sample in a study of Ad26.COV2.S vaccination and SARS-CoV-2 variants. Described treatment: some 19 received Ad26.COV2.S at low or high dose, single or two shots; about five received placebo; per-sample allocation not given. Sampling took place 63 days after the first vaccine or placebo injection. This table comes from immunoSEQ multiplex PCR, and its TCRdb copy is limited to in-frame clones, with some not included. Here the sample spans about 350,000 clones, about 87% being singletons. Material: peripheral blood, obtained in a trial of Ad26.COV2.S vaccine versus placebo. The receptors derive from a person aged 18 to 65 who received the Ad26.COV2.S COVID-19 vaccine or a placebo.

A note on this clone: This specimen includes other DNA sequences encoding the same CDR3. The V gene is TRBV30, the J gene TRBJ2-6; D call uncertain. The germline V and J ends were trimmed by 0 bases and 1 base, with 4 bases remaining between them. The CDR3 runs to 14 residues. Germline lookup yields CDR1 GTSNPN and CDR2 SVGIG (reference sequence). The DNA of the CDR3 is TGTGCCTGGAGTGTCGGTTCTGGGGCCAACGTCCTGACTTTC. Protein sequence: CAWSVGSGANVLTF.

The rearrangement uses TRBV2 and TRBJ1-1; 8 bases are shared with TRBD1. CDR1 is SNHLY, CDR2 FYNNEI, per germline. V shed 5 bases and J 4 bases; nucleotides not matched to a gene: 12. CDR3 size: 16 residues. In DNA form, the CDR3 reads TGTGCCAGCAGTCCTAAGGCGACAGGGGTTCGCACTGAAGCTTTCTTT. This gives the protein CASSPKATGVRTEAFF.

The chain has TRBV9 and TRBJ2-1; the match to TRBD2 covers 14 bases. With V trimmed by 0 bases and J by 4 bases, 0 bases remained unmatched. The CDR3 has 16 amino acids. Germline loops: CDR1 SGDLS, CDR2 YYNGEE. CDR3 sequence (DNA): TGTGCCAGCAGCGTAGGGACTAGCGGGGGGTACAATGAGCAGTTCTTC. This translates into CASSVGTSGGYNEQFF. Complete variable domain (other parts from reference TRBV9 and TRBJ2-1): DSGVTQTPKHLITATGQRVTLRCSPRSGDLSVYWYQQSLDQGLQFLIQYYNGEERAKGNILERFSAQQFPDLHSELNLSSLELGDSALYFCASSVGTSGGYNEQFFGPGTRLTVL.

This chain links TRBV9 with TRBJ2-5; D remains unclear. From germline, CDR1 is SGDLS and CDR2 YYNGEE. V was clipped by 4 bases and J by 4 bases, with 11 bases between them. The CDR3 is made up of 13 amino acids. As DNA, the CDR3 is TGTGCCAGCAGCCCCGCTGGGGTAGAGACCCAGTACTTC. Translating gives CASSPAGVETQYF.

The V gene is TRBV30, the J gene TRBJ1-2; 7 bases line up with TRBD1. Germline CDR1 GTSNPN, CDR2 SVGIG (reference sequence). The CDR3 is 13 residues long. Germline trimming cut 4 bases from V and 1 base from J; bases unmatched to any gene: 3. The CDR3 region is CAWIGTVNYGYTF. CDR3 in DNA: TGTGCCTGGATAGGGACAGTTAACTATGGCTACACCTTC.

The rearrangement links TRBV7-9 to TRBJ2-5, with 7 bases identical to TRBD1. This CDR3 region has 15 residues. The ends lost 5 bases at V and 2 bases at J; junction bases unmatched: 8. Germline assignment: CDR1 SEHNR and CDR2 FQNEAQ (reference sequence). CDR3 nucleotides: TGTGCCAGCAGCCCCGACAGGGATTTGCAAGAGACCCAGTACTTC. Its translation is CASSPDRDLQETQYF. The variable domain in full, with the rest retrieved from reference TRBV7-9 and TRBJ2-5, is DTGVSQNPRHKITKRGQNVTFRCDPISEHNRLYWYRQTLGQGPEFLTYFQNEAQLEKSRLLSDRFSAERPKGSFSTLEIQRTEQGDSAMYLCASSPDRDLQETQYFGPGTRLLVL.

The chain uses TRBV6-2 or TRBV6-3 and TRBJ2-1; D remains unclear. There are 15 residues in the CDR3. Trimming cost V 5 bases and J 9 bases, with 20 bases left between them. CDR1 is MNHEY and CDR2 is SVGEGT in the germline V gene. The CDR3, as DNA: TGTGCCAGCAGTCGGACCACCCTTTCGCTCGGTGAGCAGTTCTTC. Its protein is CASSRTTLSLGEQFF.

V gene TRBV5-4 combines with J gene TRBJ2-1; 9 bases are a match to TRBD2. CDR3 size: 16 residues. Trimming took 3 bases from V and 7 from J; bases not matched to a gene: 11. From germline, CDR1 is SGHNT and CDR2 YYREEE (reference sequence). The CDR3 DNA is TGTGCCAGCAGCTACGGGGGGTCTAGCGGGAATAATGAGCAGTTCTTC. Amino acids: CASSYGGSSGNNEQFF.

The V gene is TRBV29-1, the J gene TRBJ2-3, with 8 bases fitting TRBD2. In germline, CDR1 is SQVTM, CDR2 ANQGSEA. With 5 bases clipped from V and 2 bases from J, the junction kept 6 bases outside the gene matches. This CDR3 has 14 amino acids. The chain's CDR3 is CSVRASGHTDTQYF. The CDR3 DNA is TGCAGCGTTCGAGCTAGCGGGCACACAGATACGCAGTATTTT.

This chain uses TRBV5-6 with TRBJ2-1; D is unclear. Trimming shortened V by 0 bases and J by 6 bases, and 4 bases separated the two germline ends. The CDR3 covers 12 residues. Germline V CDR1 and CDR2: SGHDT, YYEEEE. Here the CDR3 reads CASSLVLNEQFF. In DNA form, the CDR3 reads TGTGCCAGCAGCTTGGTCCTCAATGAGCAGTTCTTC.

The chain couples TRBV5-6 to TRBJ2-5; perhaps TRBD1 as D (5 bases). The CDR3 length is 13 residues. Deletions cut 0 bases from V and 6 bases from J, with 9 bases between. Germline loops: CDR1 SGHDT, CDR2 YYEEEE. CDR3 sequence: CASSLVGEKTQYF. The CDR3 DNA is TGTGCCAGCAGCTTGGTAGGGGAAAAGACCCAGTACTTC.

This clone has only one observation. This chain uses TRBV5-4 with TRBJ1-4, with D perhaps TRBD1 (6 bases). The CDR3 covers 14 residues. The V and J ends lost 5 bases and 8 bases respectively, with 16 bases between them. Germline V gene data show CDR1 as SGHNT and CDR2 as YYREEE (reference sequence). For the CDR3, the DNA is TGTGCCAGCAGGGGGACACCCGTCGACGAAAAACTGTTTTTT. This translates into CASRGTPVDEKLFF.

This clone is a singleton in its sample. The rearrangement uses TRBV19 and TRBJ2-1; D could derive from TRBD1 or TRBD2 (5 bases each). The V gene's germline CDR1 is LNHDA and CDR2 SQIVND (reference sequence). The CDR3 extends over 14 amino acids. V was shortened by 5 bases and J by 3 bases, with 11 bases between the two germline ends. Here the CDR3 reads CASSPRDLYNEQFF. The CDR3 nucleotides are TGTGCCAGTAGTCCCCGGGACCTCTACAATGAGCAGTTCTTC.

This clone has only one observation. The chain uses TRBV5-1 and TRBJ2-1; 9 positions match TRBD1. V lost 1 base to trimming and J lost 3 bases; unmatched junction nucleotides: 8. CDR1 is SGHRS, CDR2 YFSETQ, per germline. CDR3 size: 17 residues. In DNA form, the CDR3 reads TGCGCCAGCAGCTTGAGGGTCGGGACAGGGAGCTACAATGAGCAGTTCTTC. As protein: CASSLRVGTGSYNEQFF. The full variable domain, its missing parts supplied by reference TRBV5-1 and TRBJ2-1, is KAGVTQTPRYLIKTRGQQVTLSCSPISGHRSVSWYQQTPGQGLQFLFEYFSETQRNKGNFPGRFSGRQFSNSRSEMNVSTLELGDSALYLCASSLRVGTGSYNEQFFGPGTRLTVL.

J is TRBJ1-3 and V is TRBV3-1 (or the pseudogene TRBV3-2); D is undetermined. This CDR3 region has 13 residues. CDR1 is LGHDT and CDR2 is YNNKEL in the germline V gene (reference sequence). The V end lost 0 bases, the J end lost 6 bases, and 6 bases lay between the germline ends. The CDR3 sequence is CASSQDRQNTIYF. The CDR3 nucleotides read TGTGCCAGCAGCCAAGACAGGCAAAACACCATATATTTT.

The chain joins TRBV25-1 to TRBJ2-7; a possible D gene is TRBD2 (6 bases). In germline, CDR1 is MGHDK, CDR2 SYGVNS. The V end lost 10 bases, the J end lost 3 bases, and 16 bases lay between the germline ends. CDR3 length equals 13 residues. Written as DNA, the CDR3 is TGTGCCACCACCTCTGGGGGGTACTACGAGCAGTACTTC. As protein: CATTSGGYYEQYF.

This chain links TRBV24-1 with TRBJ2-4; D not resolved. This CDR3 spans 15 amino acids. V shed 9 bases and J shed 2 bases, with 16 bases lying between them. In germline, CDR1 is KGHDR, CDR2 SFDVKD. The CDR3 reads CATDSRVRTKNIQYF. The CDR3 nucleotides are TGTGCCACCGACTCTCGGGTTCGTACCAAAAACATTCAGTACTTC.

CDR3 DNA: TGTGCCAGCAGATCCGGGGGGACTAGCGGGAGCACAGATACGCAGTATTTT. Translated, it gives CASRSGGTSGSTDTQYF. This chain joins TRBV7-2 and TRBJ2-3; 12 bases are shared with TRBD2. This CDR3 contains 17 residues. CDR1 and CDR2 (germline): SGHTA, FQGNSA. J gave up 0 bases and V 6 bases, and 7 bases lay outside the gene matches.

The chain links TRBV15 to TRBJ2-5; TRBD2 aligns across 8 bases. The CDR3 contains 16 residues. Germline CDR1 is LNHNV and CDR2 is YYDKDF (reference sequence). V lost 0 bases to trimming and J lost 5 bases; unmatched junction nucleotides: 8. The CDR3 reads CATSRDRGGLVETQYF. The CDR3 nucleotides are TGTGCCACCAGCAGAGATCGCGGGGGGCTGGTGGAGACCCAGTACTTC. Full variable domain (outside the CDR3, taken from reference TRBV15 and TRBJ2-5): DAMVIQNPRYQVTQFGKPVTLSCSQTLNHNVMYWYQQKSSQAPKLLFHYYDKDFNNEADTPDNFQSRRPNTSFCFLDIRSPGLGDTAMYLCATSRDRGGLVETQYFGPGTRLLVL.

The J gene is TRBJ1-5, the V gene TRBV6-2 or TRBV6-3; 7 bases map to TRBD1. Per germline, CDR1 MNHEY and CDR2 SVGEGT. Germline trimming cut 5 bases from V and 6 bases from J; bases unmatched to any gene: 10. This CDR3 spans 15 amino acids. CDR3 DNA: TGTGCCAGCAGTGCAGGGGGAAGAGGGCGTCAGCCCCAGCATTTT. Amino acids: CASSAGGRGRQPQHF.

This clone was picked up a small number of times. The V and J genes are TRBV2 and TRBJ1-2; TRBD1 is a possible D gene (6 bases). Trimming left V 4 bases short and J 5 bases short, with 14 bases between. CDR1 SNHLY and CDR2 FYNNEI come from the germline V gene. This CDR3 contains 14 residues. The CDR3 DNA follows: TGTGCCAGCAGTGGTGGACAGTCGTTATATGGCTACACCTTC. It encodes CASSGGQSLYGYTF.

The V and J genes are TRBV5-1 and TRBJ2-3; the D gene is possibly TRBD1 (6 bases). V was trimmed by 5 bases and J by 2 bases, leaving 12 bases between them. Germline V CDR1 and CDR2: SGHRS, YFSETQ. This CDR3 contains 14 residues. As DNA, the CDR3 is TGCGCCAGCAGACAGGGTAGTAACACAGATACGCAGTATTTT. It codes for CASRQGSNTDTQYF.

The chain combines TRBV11-3 with TRBJ2-7; D is possibly TRBD1 or TRBD2 (5 bases each). Germline-derived CDR1 and CDR2 are SGHNT and YENEEA. The CDR3 covers 13 residues. V gave up 0 bases and J gave up 6 bases, with 9 bases separating them. The CDR3 spells CASSLDGTGEQYF. The CDR3 bases are TGTGCCAGCAGCTTAGACGGGACGGGCGAGCAGTACTTC. The full variable domain, with the rest looked up from reference TRBV11-3 and TRBJ2-7, is EAGVVQSPRYKIIEKKQPVAFWCNPISGHNTLYWYLQNLGQGPELLIRYENEEAVDDSQLPKDRFSAERLKGVDSTLKIQPAELGDSAVYLCASSLDGTGEQYFGPGTRLTVT.

V gene TRBV5-1 combines with J gene TRBJ1-1, with D possibly matching TRBD1 (6 bases). With 0 bases removed from V and 6 bases from J, the gap between germline ends came to 9 bases. CDR1 is SGHRS and CDR2 is YFSETQ in the germline V gene. CDR3 size: 13 residues. The chain's CDR3 is CASSLDGGPEAFF. CDR3 bases: TGCGCCAGCAGCTTGGATGGGGGGCCTGAAGCTTTCTTT.

The chain carries TRBV5-1 and TRBJ1-5; maybe TRBD1 (6 bases). Trimming stripped 4 bases from V and 4 bases from J, with 9 bases between. Germline CDR1 and CDR2: SGHRS and YFSETQ. The CDR3 has 13 residues. The CDR3 DNA reads TGCGCCAGCAGCATACAGGGAAATCAGCCCCAGCATTTT. Translated: CASSIQGNQPQHF.

The V call is TRBV5-1, the J call TRBJ2-3; D may be TRBD1 (6 bases). Germline CDR1 and CDR2: SGHRS and YFSETQ. CDR3 size: 14 residues. The V end lost 0 bases, the J end lost 3 bases, and 8 bases lay between the germline ends. As DNA, the CDR3 is TGCGCCAGCAGCTTGGACAGGGAGACAGATACGCAGTATTTT. Translation gives CASSLDRETDTQYF.

The J gene is TRBJ1-5, the V gene TRBV5-4; 9 bases agree with TRBD1. V shed 5 bases and J 7 bases; nucleotides not matched to a gene: 4. Germline CDR1 is SGHNT and CDR2 is YYREEE (reference sequence). CDR3 length: 13 residues. This CDR3 is CASSRQGEQPQHF. The CDR3 nucleotides are TGTGCCAGCAGTAGACAGGGGGAACAGCCCCAGCATTTT.